A single sample gave rise to the 30 T cell receptor beta chains below, sequenced in a study of blood T cell repertoires in COVID-19. Data came from immunoSEQ multiplex PCR; TCRdb stores just in-frame clones and leaves some out. This repertoire shows roughly 300,000 clones, roughly nine tenths found once; its top ten account for under 20%. The sequenced sample consisted of PBMCs or T cells enriched from blood (not recorded which). These receptors all stem from a woman under 40 who had recovered from COVID-19.

The count of this clone is one. V is TRBV24-1 and J is TRBJ2-7; 10 nucleotides match TRBD1. This CDR3 spans 16 amino acids. Trimming cost V 1 base and J 2 bases; bases outside gene matches: 4. CDR1 is KGHDR and CDR2 is SFDVKD in the germline V gene. The CDR3 region has the DNA TGTGCCACCAGTGATTTCGACAGGGGGCCTACCTACGAGCAGTACTTC. It encodes CATSDFDRGPTYEQYF.

The chain uses TRBV19 and TRBJ1-3; D not certain. There are 16 residues in the CDR3. The germline CDR1 and CDR2 sequences are LNHDA and SQIVND (reference sequence). Trimming left V 6 bases short and J 2 bases short, with 17 bases between. The CDR3 here is CASSRGPQGAGNTIYF. The CDR3 DNA reads as TGTGCCAGTAGCCGCGGGCCGCAAGGTGCTGGAAACACCATATATTTT.

The chain joins TRBV24-1 to TRBJ2-6; TRBD1 is a possible D gene (6 bases). Trimming took off 4 bases at V and 2 bases at J, with 11 bases between the two ends. The CDR3 has 16 residues. Germline V gene lookup returns CDR1 KGHDR and CDR2 SFDVKD. CDR3 nucleotides: TGTGCCACCAGTGACCCCCGACAGGCTGGGGCCAACGTCCTGACTTTC. This sequence encodes CATSDPRQAGANVLTF.

A remark on this clone: Germline and junction disagree at one end, which may indicate a read error. The chain has TRBV7-7 and TRBJ2-3; perhaps TRBD1 as D (6 bases). Germline V CDR1 and CDR2: SSHAT, FNYEAQ (reference sequence). The CDR3 runs to 17 residues. DNA of the CDR3: TGTGCTAGCAGCCCATCACGGGGATTACAGGGATCAGATACGCAGTATTTT. Translating gives CASSPSRGLQGSDTQYF.

The chain carries TRBV6-2 or TRBV6-3 and TRBJ1-5, with D tentatively TRBD1 (5 bases). Trimming shortened V by 2 bases and J by 5 bases, and 10 bases separated the two germline ends. Per the germline V gene, CDR1 is MNHEY and CDR2 is SVGEGT. This CDR3 contains 14 residues. This chain's CDR3 is CASSYAQAYQPQHF. CDR3 nucleotide sequence: TGTGCCAGCAGTTACGCACAGGCTTATCAGCCCCAGCATTTT.

This clone was seen more than once but under ten times. Additional DNA sequences in this sample encode the identical CDR3. V usage is TRBV28 and J usage is TRBJ1-2; 10 bases are a match to TRBD1. The CDR3 contains 13 residues. Germline lookup yields CDR1 MDHEN and CDR2 SYDVKM. The V and J ends lost 4 bases and 5 bases, in that order; junction bases with no gene match: 1. The CDR3 is CASSSGQGYGYTF. DNA for the CDR3: TGTGCCAGCAGTTCGGGACAGGGGTATGGCTACACCTTC.

The gene calls are TRBV3-1 (or the pseudogene TRBV3-2) and TRBJ2-1; D not resolved. V lost 2 bases and J 14 bases, leaving 16 bases between the germline ends. In germline, CDR1 is LGHDT, CDR2 YNNKEL (reference sequence). There are 13 residues in the CDR3. The DNA for the CDR3 is TGTGCCAGCAGCCAAACATCAACCAGTGTAAAGTTCTTC. This encodes CASSQTSTSVKFF.

The rearrangement uses TRBV5-1 and TRBJ2-1; possibly TRBD1 for D (5 bases). Deletions cut 0 bases from V and 8 bases from J, with 12 bases between. CDR1 and CDR2 from the germline V gene are SGHRS and YFSETQ. This CDR3 spans 14 amino acids. This chain's CDR3 is CASSLGGPSDEQFF. CDR3 nucleotides: TGCGCCAGCAGCTTGGGGGGCCCGAGCGATGAGCAGTTCTTC.

This chain connects TRBV7-8 to TRBJ2-1; 11 bases are a match to TRBD1. CDR3 length: 16 amino acids. Germline lookup yields CDR1 SGHVS and CDR2 FQNEAQ. V was clipped by 1 base and J by 7 bases; unmatched bases: 6. CDR3: CASSLVAGTGGNEQFF. DNA for the CDR3: TGTGCCAGCAGCTTAGTAGCCGGGACAGGGGGAAATGAGCAGTTCTTC. Variable domain in full (rest from reference TRBV7-8 and TRBJ2-1): GAGVSQSPRYKVAKRGQDVALRCDPISGHVSLFWYQQALGQGPEFLTYFQNEAQLDKSGLPSDRFFAERPEGSVSTLKIQRTQQEDSAVYLCASSLVAGTGGNEQFFGPGTRLTVL.

The V gene is TRBV11-3, the J gene TRBJ2-2; D is possibly TRBD2 (5 bases). Germline CDR1 is SGHNT and CDR2 is YENEEA. This CDR3 comprises 14 residues. With 2 bases removed from V and 3 bases from J, the gap between germline ends came to 7 bases. CDR3 bases: TGTGCCAGCAGCTTACGAGGGTACACCGGGGAGCTGTTTTTT. This gives the protein CASSLRGYTGELFF.

The chain uses TRBV28 and TRBJ2-7; 8 bases line up with TRBD1. This CDR3 region has 15 residues. V trimming: 0 bases; J trimming: 1 base; junction bases outside the gene matches: 2. Germline CDR1 MDHEN, CDR2 SYDVKM. CDR3 residues: CASSLWDRASYEQYF. The CDR3 DNA sequence: TGTGCCAGCAGTTTATGGGACAGGGCTTCCTACGAGCAGTACTTC.

This sequence joins TRBV4-3 and TRBJ2-7; TRBD2 is a possible D gene (7 bases). Trimming pared 1 base from V and 0 bases from J, leaving 13 bases between. The CDR3 has 16 residues. Per the germline V gene, CDR1 is LGHNA and CDR2 is YSLEER. The CDR3 loop is CASSQVGGVISYEQYF. Written as DNA, the CDR3 is TGCGCCAGCAGCCAAGTAGGGGGGGTTATCTCCTACGAGCAGTACTTC.

The gene calls are TRBV12-5 and TRBJ2-2; TRBD1 matches 7 bases. J gave up 7 bases and V 1 base, and 18 bases lay outside the gene matches. Germline-derived CDR1 and CDR2 are LGHNT and FRNRAP. CDR3 length equals 19 residues. CDR3 bases: TGTGCTAGTGGTTTGGCAACGGGTTGGACCAGGGGGAATTACGGGGAGCTGTTTTTT. Translated: CASGLATGWTRGNYGELFF.

The rearrangement uses TRBV11-1 and TRBJ2-2, with no clear D. V shed 2 bases and J shed 6 bases, with 7 bases lying between them. Germline V lookup: CDR1 SGHAT, CDR2 FQDESV (reference sequence). There are 13 residues in the CDR3. The CDR3, as DNA: TGTGCCAGCAGCTTATACAGCCCCGGGGAGCTGTTTTTT. This sequence encodes CASSLYSPGELFF.

The chain links TRBV3-1 (or the pseudogene TRBV3-2) to TRBJ2-3; TRBD2 aligns across 10 bases. Trimming removed 4 bases from V and 5 bases from J; junction bases left unmatched: 9. The CDR3 spans 16 residues. The germline CDR1 and CDR2 sequences are LGHDT and YNNKEL (reference sequence). CDR3 nucleotides: TGTGCCAGCAGCCCCCCAGCGGGGGGGCTGGGAGATACGCAGTATTTT. This gives the protein CASSPPAGGLGDTQYF.

The chain joins TRBV4-1 to TRBJ1-4, with D tentatively TRBD1 (5 bases). V was cut by 0 bases and J by 5 bases, with 10 bases left in between. The CDR3 contains 15 residues. Germline lookup yields CDR1 MGHRA and CDR2 YSYEKL. CDR3 sequence reads: CASSQETGINEKLFF. The CDR3 bases are TGCGCCAGCAGCCAAGAAACAGGTATAAATGAAAAACTGTTTTTT.

The rearrangement joins TRBV14 to TRBJ2-3, with TRBD2 matching 7 bases. The V gene's germline CDR1 is SGHDN and CDR2 FVKESK. CDR3 length: 15 amino acids. Unmatched junction bases numbered 2, after V lost 2 bases and J lost 0 bases. The CDR3 nucleotides are TGTGCCAGCAGCCAAAGAGCGGGGAGCACAGATACGCAGTATTTT. This codes for CASSQRAGSTDTQYF.

V is TRBV6-2 or TRBV6-3 and J is TRBJ2-1; D gene uncertain. The CDR3 loop spans 13 amino acids. The V end lost 2 bases, the J end lost 6 bases, and 8 bases lay between the germline ends. Germline CDR1 and CDR2: MNHEY and SVGEGT. This chain's CDR3 is CASSYESPNEQFF. The CDR3 coding sequence is TGTGCCAGCAGTTACGAGAGTCCCAATGAGCAGTTCTTC.

The chain combines TRBV24-1 with TRBJ2-6; D may be TRBD1 (5 bases). Germline CDR1 KGHDR, CDR2 SFDVKD. Between the trimmed V and J ends, which lost 3 bases and 1 base, there was a span of 12 bases. There are 17 residues in the CDR3. This CDR3 is CATSDPTGRSGANVLTF. The CDR3 DNA reads as TGTGCCACCAGTGATCCTACAGGTCGGTCTGGGGCCAACGTCCTGACTTTC.

The CDR3 DNA is TGTGCCAGCAGCTTACGGCCTTACCCCAGGGGTGAGCAGTTCTTC. Translated: CASSLRPYPRGEQFF. The chain is built from TRBV7-2 and TRBJ2-1; TRBD1 might be the D (6 bases). Germline V lookup: CDR1 SGHTA, CDR2 FQGNSA. With 2 bases removed from V and 9 bases from J, the gap between germline ends came to 17 bases. This CDR3 is 15 amino acids long.

The V call is TRBV6-5, the J call TRBJ1-5; TRBD1 aligns across 10 bases. V shed 10 bases and J 5 bases; nucleotides not matched to a gene: 8. The germline V gene has CDR1 MNHEY and CDR2 SVGAGI. The CDR3 runs 14 residues. The CDR3 nucleotides are TGTGCCACCTCGACAGGGGGCGGATATCAGCCCCAGCATTTT. This encodes CATSTGGGYQPQHF.

V gene TRBV27 combines with J gene TRBJ2-7; tentatively, D is TRBD1 (6 bases). The CDR3 sequence is 14 residues long. V was trimmed by 10 bases and J by 0 bases, leaving 16 bases between them. In germline, CDR1 is MNHEY, CDR2 SMNVEV (reference sequence). DNA of the CDR3: TGTGCCACTCAATCGACAGGTCACTCCTACGAGCAGTACTTC. Protein sequence: CATQSTGHSYEQYF.

This chain connects TRBV28 to TRBJ1-6, with 8 bases lining up with TRBD1. Germline trimming cut 5 bases from V and 7 bases from J; bases unmatched to any gene: 7. CDR1 MDHEN and CDR2 SYDVKM come from the germline V gene. There are 15 residues in the CDR3. The CDR3 DNA reads as TGTGCCAGCAGTCCAGGGGGCCCAGGGAATTCACCCCTCCACTTT. This sequence encodes CASSPGGPGNSPLHF.

The gene calls are TRBV11-3 and TRBJ2-2, with TRBD1 as a possible D gene (5 bases). This CDR3 comprises 14 residues. Germline V gene data show CDR1 as SGHNT and CDR2 as YENEEA. V lost 5 bases and J lost 0, with 7 bases in between. The CDR3 spells CASSPGTNTGELFF. The CDR3 nucleotides are TGTGCCAGCAGCCCAGGGACGAACACCGGGGAGCTGTTTTTT.

The V and J genes are TRBV7-9 and TRBJ1-2, with a weak D call TRBD1 (6 bases). CDR1 is SEHNR and CDR2 is FQNEAQ in the germline V gene (reference sequence). Trimming removed 1 base at V and 3 bases at J, with 15 bases between. The CDR3 spans 16 residues. CDR3 in DNA: TGTGCCAGCAGCTTAGGGACTCCAGGGGTCCACTATGGCTACACCTTC. This encodes CASSLGTPGVHYGYTF.

This chain links TRBV5-8 with TRBJ2-3; 8 bases align to TRBD2. CDR1 and CDR2 from the germline V gene are SGHTS and YDEGEE. V trimming: 4 bases; J trimming: 1 base; junction bases outside the gene matches: 8. This CDR3 has 16 residues. In nucleotides, the CDR3 is TGTGCCAGCAGCCCCGGGAGGGGCGGGCGCACAGATACGCAGTATTTT. Protein product: CASSPGRGGRTDTQYF.

This chain connects TRBV4-3 to TRBJ2-2, with 9 bases fitting TRBD1. Germline-derived CDR1 and CDR2 are LGHNA and YSLEER. The CDR3 is 17 amino acids. With V trimmed by 2 bases and J by 6 bases, 10 bases remained unmatched. DNA of the CDR3: TGCGCCAGCAGCCAACTCAACCGGGACAGGGATCCCGGGGAGCTGTTTTTT. Translation: CASSQLNRDRDPGELFF.

The chain couples TRBV12-3 or TRBV12-4 to TRBJ2-1; no clear D gene. V was trimmed by 6 bases and J by 3 bases, leaving 9 bases between them. The CDR3 length is 13 residues. The CDR3 sequence: CASSHDIYNEQFF. CDR3 nucleotides: TGTGCCAGCAGCCACGACATCTACAATGAGCAGTTCTTC.

V and J are TRBV11-2 and TRBJ2-3; TRBD2 matches at 13 bases. The CDR3 runs 19 residues. The V gene's germline CDR1 is SGHAT and CDR2 FQNNGV. The J segment lost 2 bases and the V segment lost 1 base, leaving 9 bases of the junction unmatched. Here the CDR3 reads CASSLGGRGLAGYTDTQYF. DNA for the CDR3: TGTGCCAGCAGCTTAGGAGGCAGGGGACTAGCGGGGTACACAGATACGCAGTATTTT.

The chain combines TRBV28 with TRBJ1-1; 7 bases fit TRBD1. From germline, CDR1 is MDHEN and CDR2 SYDVKM. CDR3 size: 14 residues. The junction had 7 bases not matched to a gene; V was cut back by 6 bases and J by 3 bases. The CDR3 DNA sequence: TGTGCCAGCAGGTCGACAGGGTCTCACACTGAAGCTTTCTTT. Its translation is CASRSTGSHTEAFF.